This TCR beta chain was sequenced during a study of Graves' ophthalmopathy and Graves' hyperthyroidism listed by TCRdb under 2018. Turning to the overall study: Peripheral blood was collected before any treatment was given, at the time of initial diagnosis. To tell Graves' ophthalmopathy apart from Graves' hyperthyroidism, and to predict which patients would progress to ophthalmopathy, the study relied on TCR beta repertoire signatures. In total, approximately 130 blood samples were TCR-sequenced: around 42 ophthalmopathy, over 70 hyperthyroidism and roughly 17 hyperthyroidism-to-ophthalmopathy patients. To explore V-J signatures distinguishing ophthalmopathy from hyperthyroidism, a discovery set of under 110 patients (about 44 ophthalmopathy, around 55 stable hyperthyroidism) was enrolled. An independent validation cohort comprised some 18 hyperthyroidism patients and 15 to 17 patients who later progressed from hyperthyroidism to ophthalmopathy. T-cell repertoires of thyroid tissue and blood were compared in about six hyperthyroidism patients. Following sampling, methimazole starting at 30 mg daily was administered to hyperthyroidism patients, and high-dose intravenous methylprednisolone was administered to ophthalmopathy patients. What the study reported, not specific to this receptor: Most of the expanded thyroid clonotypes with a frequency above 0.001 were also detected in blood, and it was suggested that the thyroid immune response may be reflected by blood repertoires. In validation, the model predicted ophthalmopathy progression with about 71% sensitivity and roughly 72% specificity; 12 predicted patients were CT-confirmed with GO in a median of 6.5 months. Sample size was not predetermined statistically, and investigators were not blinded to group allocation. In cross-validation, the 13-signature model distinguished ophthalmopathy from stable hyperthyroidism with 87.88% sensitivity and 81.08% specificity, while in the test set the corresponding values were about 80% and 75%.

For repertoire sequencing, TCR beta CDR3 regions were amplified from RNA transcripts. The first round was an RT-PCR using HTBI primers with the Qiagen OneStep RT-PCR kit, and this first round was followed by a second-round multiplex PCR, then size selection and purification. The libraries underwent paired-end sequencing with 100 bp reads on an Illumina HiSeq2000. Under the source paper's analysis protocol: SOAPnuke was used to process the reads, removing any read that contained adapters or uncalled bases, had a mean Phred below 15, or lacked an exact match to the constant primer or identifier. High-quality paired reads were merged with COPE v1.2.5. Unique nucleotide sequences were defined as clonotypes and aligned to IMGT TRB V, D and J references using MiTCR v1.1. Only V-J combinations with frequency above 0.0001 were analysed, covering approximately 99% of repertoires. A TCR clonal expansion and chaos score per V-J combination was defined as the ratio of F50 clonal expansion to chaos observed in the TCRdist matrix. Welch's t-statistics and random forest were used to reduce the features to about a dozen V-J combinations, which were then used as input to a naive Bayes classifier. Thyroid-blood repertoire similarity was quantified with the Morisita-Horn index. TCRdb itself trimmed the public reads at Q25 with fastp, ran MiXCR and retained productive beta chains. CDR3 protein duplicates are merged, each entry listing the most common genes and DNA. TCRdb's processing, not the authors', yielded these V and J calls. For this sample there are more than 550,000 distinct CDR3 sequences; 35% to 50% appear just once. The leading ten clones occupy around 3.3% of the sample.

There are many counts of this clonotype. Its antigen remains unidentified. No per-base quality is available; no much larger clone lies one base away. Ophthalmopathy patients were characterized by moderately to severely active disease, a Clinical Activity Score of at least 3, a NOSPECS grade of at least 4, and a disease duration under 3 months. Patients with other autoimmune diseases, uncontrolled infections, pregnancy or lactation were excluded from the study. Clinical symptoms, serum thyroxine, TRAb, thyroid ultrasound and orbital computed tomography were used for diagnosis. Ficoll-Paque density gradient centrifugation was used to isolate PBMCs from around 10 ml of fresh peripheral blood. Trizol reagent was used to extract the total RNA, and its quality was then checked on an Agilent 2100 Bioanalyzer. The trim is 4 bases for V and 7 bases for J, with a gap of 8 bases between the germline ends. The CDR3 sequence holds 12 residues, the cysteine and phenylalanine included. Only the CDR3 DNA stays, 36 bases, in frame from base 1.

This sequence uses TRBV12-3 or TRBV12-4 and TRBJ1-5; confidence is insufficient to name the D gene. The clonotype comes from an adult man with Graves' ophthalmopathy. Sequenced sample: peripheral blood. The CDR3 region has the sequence CASSSLLQPQHF. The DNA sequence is TGTGCCAGCAGTTCGCTCTTACAGCCCCAGCATTTT.